A selection of T cell receptor beta chains follows, all from one sample in a study of graft-versus-host responses after intestinal transplantation. Profiling relied on immunoSEQ multiplex PCR, and the TCRdb table lists in-frame clones only, not all of them. The sample contains about 120,000 clones, approximately 92% of which appear only once. The antigens these receptors bind are not known. This specimen was unstimulated CD4+ T cells sorted from spleen or lymph node cells, taken before intestinal transplant. These receptors originate from a human donor who received an intestinal transplant. The CDR3 runs from the conserved cysteine through the conserved F or W. The order of the fields is CDR3 length, V gene, D gene, clone size, J gene, CDR3 protein, CDR3 DNA. A D gene is named only where the DNA matches it firmly. Clone size is stated in some rows and not others, as once, few, many or a class when expanded.

15	TRBV28	TRBD2	NA	TRBJ2-7	CASSLSSSGSYEQYF	TGTGCCAGCAGTTTATCGTCTAGCGGGAGTTACGAGCAGTACTTC
16	TRBV6-5	TRBD1	NA	TRBJ1-1	CASSYSQGAGGTEAFF	TGTGCCAGCAGTTACTCACAGGGGGCAGGGGGCACTGAAGCTTTCTTT
15	TRBV5-4	TRBD2	NA	TRBJ2-7	CASSPTSGPPYEQYF	TGTGCCAGCAGCCCGACTAGCGGGCCTCCCTACGAGCAGTACTTC
14	TRBV5-1	NA	NA	TRBJ2-3	CASSLGREGDTQYF	TGCGCCAGCAGCTTGGGCAGGGAAGGGGATACGCAGTATTTT
14	TRBV5-6	NA	NA	TRBJ2-1	CASSLGTVNNEQFF	TGTGCCAGCAGCTTGGGGACGGTTAACAATGAGCAGTTCTTC
15	TRBV5-4	TRBD1	NA	TRBJ2-3	CASSRRDRETDTQYF	TGTGCCAGCAGCCGACGGGACAGGGAGACAGATACGCAGTATTTT
12	TRBV6-1	NA	NA	TRBJ2-7	CASSETPYEQYF	TGTGCCAGCAGTGAGACACCCTACGAGCAGTACTTC
13	TRBV6-1	TRBD1	NA	TRBJ2-1	CASNGQGAGEQFF	TGTGCCAGCAACGGACAGGGGGCAGGTGAGCAGTTCTTC
14	TRBV6-1	TRBD1	NA	TRBJ1-5	CASRDRGSNQPQHF	TGTGCCAGCAGGGACAGGGGGAGCAATCAGCCCCAGCATTTT
15	TRBV7-3	TRBD2	NA	TRBJ2-1	CASSLGGGPYNEQFF	TGTGCCAGCAGCTTAGGGGGAGGGCCATACAATGAGCAGTTCTTC
14	TRBV7-9	NA	NA	TRBJ1-2	CASSLVGGLEGYTF	TGTGCCAGCAGCTTAGTTGGGGGGCTTGAAGGCTACACCTTC
15	TRBV19	NA	NA	TRBJ2-1	CASSFDFRSYNEQFF	TGTGCCAGTAGCTTCGACTTTCGCTCCTACAATGAGCAGTTCTTC
13	TRBV9	NA	NA	TRBJ2-7	CASSEEGGYEQYF	TGTGCCAGCAGTGAAGAGGGGGGCTACGAGCAGTACTTC
15	TRBV6-5	TRBD2	NA	TRBJ2-7	CASNRKGEGSGEQYF	TGTGCCAGCAACCGTAAAGGGGAGGGGAGCGGCGAGCAGTACTTC
13	TRBV5-6	TRBD2	NA	TRBJ2-7	CASSLVTSGEQYF	TGTGCCAGCAGCCTGGTGACTAGCGGTGAGCAGTACTTC
15	TRBV5-1	TRBD1	NA	TRBJ2-2	CASSATGGPTGELFF	TGCGCCAGCAGCGCCACAGGGGGCCCCACCGGGGAGCTGTTTTTT
16	TRBV27	NA	NA	TRBJ2-2	CASSLRPNLHTGELFF	TGTGCCAGCAGTTTGCGACCTAACCTTCACACCGGGGAGCTGTTTTTT
13	TRBV6-4	NA	NA	TRBJ2-3	CASSEEAEDTQYF	TGTGCCAGCAGTGAAGAAGCGGAAGATACGCAGTATTTT
15	TRBV11-2	NA	NA	TRBJ2-7	CASSFLRRSSYEQYF	TGTGCCAGCAGCTTCCTTAGACGGAGCTCCTACGAGCAGTACTTC
16	TRBV2	TRBD2	NA	TRBJ2-5	CASRGPGLAGAETQYF	TGTGCCAGCAGAGGCCCCGGACTAGCGGGAGCGGAGACCCAGTACTTC
14	TRBV2	NA	NA	TRBJ2-3	CASSFGGDADTQYF	TGTGCCAGCAGTTTCGGAGGGGATGCAGATACGCAGTATTTT
14	TRBV28	TRBD1	NA	TRBJ1-5	CASSPLQGSQPQHF	TGTGCCAGCAGTCCACTACAGGGGAGTCAGCCCCAGCATTTT
15	TRBV18	NA	NA	TRBJ2-5	CASSPALGLQETQYF	TGTGCCAGCTCACCGGCCCTGGGGCTCCAAGAGACCCAGTACTTC
14	TRBV15	NA	NA	TRBJ1-1	CATSRGNGNTEAFF	TGTGCCACCAGCAGAGGAAACGGGAACACTGAAGCTTTCTTT
17	TRBV15	TRBD1	NA	TRBJ1-5	CATSNLLTGTGDQPQHF	TGTGCCACCAGCAATCTGCTGACCGGGACAGGGGATCAGCCCCAGCATTTT
15	TRBV25-1	TRBD1	NA	TRBJ2-3	CASSEYGQGSDTQYF	TGTGCCAGCAGTGAATACGGACAGGGATCAGATACGCAGTATTTT
15	TRBV30	NA	NA	TRBJ1-5	CAWSPSQGSLGPQHF	TGTGCCTGGAGCCCATCCCAAGGCAGTCTCGGCCCCCAGCATTTT
12	TRBV29-1	TRBD1	NA	TRBJ2-7	CSVVAGGYEQYF	TGCAGCGTTGTGGCAGGGGGCTACGAGCAGTACTTC
12	TRBV7-2	NA	NA	TRBJ2-5	CASSGYGETQYF	TGTGCCAGCAGCGGATATGGGGAGACCCAGTACTTC
14	TRBV9	NA	NA	TRBJ2-1	CASSLLHGNNEQFF	TGTGCCAGCAGCCTCCTCCACGGGAACAATGAGCAGTTCTTC
14	TRBV6-1	NA	NA	TRBJ2-7	CASSERDPHYEQYF	TGTGCCAGCAGTGAGCGGGACCCTCACTACGAGCAGTACTTC
13	TRBV7-9	NA	NA	TRBJ1-2	CASSRDLGYGYTF	TGTGCCAGCAGCCGGGACCTTGGCTATGGCTACACCTTC
15	TRBV7-3	NA	NA	TRBJ2-7	CASSLMGRGEYEQYF	TGTGCCAGCAGCTTAATGGGCAGGGGGGAATACGAGCAGTACTTC
14	TRBV30	NA	NA	TRBJ2-1	CAWARSNAYNEQFF	TGTGCCTGGGCTAGATCAAACGCTTACAATGAGCAGTTCTTC
17	TRBV15	TRBD2	NA	TRBJ2-5	CATSRDGIGGRPLAQYF	TGTGCCACCAGCAGAGATGGTATCGGCGGGAGACCCCTCGCGCAGTACTTC
10	TRBV7-8	NA	once	TRBJ2-7	CASSSLVPFF	TGTGCCAGCAGCTCGTTAGTGCCGTTCTTC
14	TRBV6-6	TRBD1	NA	TRBJ2-7	CASKKQQGADEQYF	TGTGCCAGCAAAAAACAACAGGGGGCAGACGAGCAGTACTTC
15	TRBV5-1	NA	NA	TRBJ2-7	CASSLAGVEFDEQYF	TGCGCCAGCAGCTTGGCAGGGGTGGAGTTCGACGAGCAGTACTTC
12	TRBV28	NA	NA	TRBJ2-7	CASAHHSYEQYF	TGTGCCAGCGCACATCACTCCTACGAGCAGTACTTC
11	TRBV20-1	NA	NA	TRBJ2-3	CSARGWDTQYF	TGCAGTGCTAGGGGTTGGGATACGCAGTATTTT
14	TRBV6-5	TRBD1	NA	TRBJ2-7	CASRGVEGAYEQYF	TGTGCCAGCAGGGGCGTAGAGGGGGCTTACGAGCAGTACTTC
16	TRBV27	TRBD2	NA	TRBJ2-7	CASSSWGTGSGGEQYF	TGTGCCAGCAGCTCTTGGGGGACGGGGAGCGGGGGCGAGCAGTACTTC
14	TRBV2	TRBD1	NA	TRBJ2-7	CASSELGQSYEQYF	TGTGCCAGCAGTGAGCTGGGACAGTCCTACGAGCAGTACTTC
13	TRBV12-5	NA	NA	TRBJ2-5	CASAPDVQETQYF	TGTGCTAGTGCCCCGGATGTACAAGAGACCCAGTACTTC
13	TRBV9	NA	NA	TRBJ1-1	CASSFRLNTEAFF	TGTGCCAGCAGCTTTAGATTGAACACTGAAGCTTTCTTT
14	TRBV14	NA	NA	TRBJ2-1	CASSQDWLHNEQFF	TGTGCCAGCAGCCAAGATTGGCTGCACAATGAGCAGTTCTTC
13	TRBV6-1	TRBD1	NA	TRBJ1-2	CASSRQGHYGYTF	TGTGCCAGCAGTCGACAGGGCCACTATGGCTACACCTTC
14	TRBV29-1	TRBD1	NA	TRBJ2-7	CSCETDRGSYEQYF	TGCAGCTGTGAAACGGACAGGGGTTCCTACGAGCAGTACTTC
14	TRBV10-3	NA	NA	TRBJ2-7	CAIKGRDGTYEQYF	TGTGCCATCAAAGGAAGGGACGGAACCTACGAGCAGTACTTC